The 29 T cell receptor beta chains in this list originate from one sample, sequenced in a study of T-cell reconstitution after alpha-beta-depleted transplantation in children. Preparation of the TCRbeta library involved a method that used unique molecular identifiers. TCRdb redid the calling of the PCR reads with MiXCR, one entry per CDR3 protein. The sample comprises around 600,000 distinct CDR3 sequences, about 10% of which are singletons, and about 4.3% rests with the top ten. The sequences come from PBMCs from the stem cell graft donor, collected from the stem cell graft. All receptors come from a human donor who donated a stem cell graft to a child with acute myeloid leukemia.

The V gene is TRBV9, the J gene TRBJ2-3; tentative D call: TRBD2 (6 bases). CDR1 is SGDLS and CDR2 is YYNGEE in the germline V gene. Trimming removed 2 bases at V and 1 base at J, with 14 bases between. This CDR3 region has 16 residues. This CDR3 is CASSVGGPSRTDTQYF. Written as DNA, the CDR3 is TGTGCCAGCAGCGTGGGGGGACCTTCTCGCACAGATACGCAGTATTTT.

The chain joins TRBV12-3 or TRBV12-4 to TRBJ2-7; D ambiguous. Trimming took off 8 bases at V and 0 bases at J, with 11 bases between the two ends. This CDR3 has 13 amino acids. CDR3 in DNA: TGTGCCAGCGCGCTCCGCTTCTCCTACGAGCAGTACTTC. This gives the protein CASALRFSYEQYF.

The chain combines TRBV20-1 with TRBJ2-5, with no clear D. Trimming took 0 bases from V and 0 from J, leaving 8 bases between them. Germline values: CDR1 DFQATT, CDR2 SNEGSKA (reference sequence). CDR3 length: 14 amino acids. CDR3: CSARDREYQETQYF. The CDR3 DNA follows: TGCAGTGCTAGAGATCGAGAGTACCAAGAGACCCAGTACTTC.

Only a few counts were recorded for this clonotype. The chain joins TRBV29-1 to TRBJ1-2; 11 positions agree with TRBD1. CDR1 SQVTM and CDR2 ANQGSEA come from the germline V gene. V trimming: 6 bases; J trimming: 1 base; junction bases outside the gene matches: 4. There are 14 residues in the CDR3. CDR3 amino acids: CSVRTGGNNYGYTF. DNA of the CDR3: TGCAGCGTCCGGACAGGGGGCAATAACTATGGCTACACCTTC.

There are a few counts of this clonotype. This rearrangement joins TRBV12-3 or TRBV12-4 to TRBJ1-1; 11 bases fit TRBD1. The CDR3 is 16 residues long. The junction had 6 bases not matched to a gene; V was cut back by 6 bases and J by 0 bases. CDR3 amino acids: CASSLDRGRMNTEAFF. The CDR3 DNA is TGTGCCAGCAGCCTGGACAGGGGGCGGATGAACACTGAAGCTTTCTTT.

This clonotype has a handful of counts. The CDR3 sequence: CASSLAGRHNEQFF. For the CDR3, the DNA is TGTGCCAGCAGCTTAGCGGGGCGGCACAATGAGCAGTTCTTC. This chain connects TRBV7-6 to TRBJ2-1; D perhaps matches TRBD1 (5 bases). Germline values: CDR1 SGHVS, CDR2 FNYEAQ. The length of the CDR3 is 14 residues. V was pared by 0 bases and J by 5 bases, with 8 bases between.

This clonotype was recorded many times. V and J are TRBV7-2 and TRBJ2-1, with D maybe TRBD2 (6 bases). Germline V gene sequence: CDR1 SGHTA, CDR2 FQGNSA. This CDR3 region has 14 residues. V lost 5 bases and J 6 bases, leaving 14 bases between the germline ends. Here the CDR3 DNA reads TGTGCCAGCAGCCAGAGAGGGACTTTCAATGAGCAGTTCTTC. It codes for CASSQRGTFNEQFF. The full variable domain, in which reference TRBV7-2 and TRBJ2-1 provide the parts outside the CDR3, is GAGVSQSPSNKVTEKGKDVELRCDPISGHTALYWYRQSLGQGLEFLIYFQGNSAPDKSGLPSDRFSAERTGGSVSTLTIQRTQQEDSAVYLCASSQRGTFNEQFFGPGTRLTVL.

The rearrangement joins TRBV27 to TRBJ2-7, with TRBD2 matching 7 bases. In germline, CDR1 is MNHEY, CDR2 SMNVEV (reference sequence). The CDR3 runs to 14 residues. V was clipped by 5 bases and J by 6 bases; unmatched bases: 10. CDR3: CASSVLAALTEQYF. As DNA, the CDR3 is TGTGCCAGCAGTGTGCTAGCGGCCCTAACCGAGCAGTACTTC.

This clonotype occurred a few times. V and J are TRBV7-2 and TRBJ2-7; TRBD2 aligns across 11 bases. Losses at the gene ends were 1 base for V and 1 base for J; bases not matched to a gene: 6. CDR3 length equals 17 residues. Per the germline V gene, CDR1 is SGHTA and CDR2 is FQGNSA. The CDR3 bases are TGTGCCAGCAGCTTAGTGGGCGGGACTAGCGGATCCTACGAGCAGTACTTC. This gives the protein CASSLVGGTSGSYEQYF.

The rearrangement joins TRBV15 to TRBJ1-5; 9 nucleotides align to TRBD1. Germline CDR1 reads LNHNV; CDR2 reads YYDKDF (reference sequence). V trimming: 7 bases; J trimming: 6 bases; junction bases outside the gene matches: 7. The CDR3 extends over 14 amino acids. The CDR3 nucleotides are TGTGCCACCAATAGACAGGGGGGTGGTCAGCCCCAGCATTTT. It specifies CATNRQGGGQPQHF.

The CDR3: CSASLGLAGVRWEQFF. For the CDR3, the DNA is TGCAGTGCTAGTCTGGGACTAGCGGGAGTGCGTTGGGAGCAGTTCTTC. This chain connects TRBV20-1 to TRBJ2-1; 14 nucleotides line up with TRBD2. This CDR3 contains 16 residues. J gave up 10 bases and V 3 bases, and 11 bases lay outside the gene matches. Germline assignment: CDR1 DFQATT and CDR2 SNEGSKA (reference sequence).

This clonotype appeared many times. The genes are TRBV20-1 and TRBJ2-3; no definite D call. There are 11 residues in the CDR3. Trimming shortened V by 5 bases and J by 0 bases, and 3 bases separated the two germline ends. The germline V gene has CDR1 DFQATT and CDR2 SNEGSKA (reference sequence). The CDR3 protein is CSALSTDTQYF. DNA of the CDR3: TGCAGTGCTTTAAGCACAGATACGCAGTATTTT.

The gene calls are TRBV28 and TRBJ2-1; tentative D call: TRBD2 (6 bases). The CDR3 consists of 15 residues. Germline V lookup: CDR1 MDHEN, CDR2 SYDVKM. Trimming stripped 6 bases from V and 0 bases from J, with 12 bases between. CDR3 sequence reads: CASSNLGSSYNEQFF. The CDR3, as DNA: TGTGCCAGCAGCAACCTCGGGAGCTCCTACAATGAGCAGTTCTTC.

The chain joins TRBV18 to TRBJ2-1; D ambiguous. The CDR3 sequence is 15 residues long. Germline V CDR1 and CDR2: KGHSH, LQKENI. V was trimmed by 2 bases and J by 8 bases, leaving 16 bases between them. CDR3 in amino acids: CASSPALGPRDEQFF. The CDR3, as DNA: TGTGCCAGCTCACCAGCCCTGGGCCCTCGGGATGAGCAGTTCTTC.

This clonotype was seen many times. A much larger clone differs from this one at a single base, so this may be a read error. The rearrangement links TRBV6-2 or TRBV6-3 to TRBJ2-7, with no clear D. V lost 1 base and J lost 3, with 1 base in between. CDR1 MNHEY and CDR2 SVGEGT come from the germline V gene. The CDR3 loop spans 11 amino acids. The CDR3 is CASSYFYEQYF. The CDR3 bases are TGTGCCAGCAGTTACTTCTACGAGCAGTACTTC.

This clonotype was seen a handful of times. The chain carries TRBV29-1 and TRBJ2-3; 9 nucleotides agree with TRBD2. Germline lookup yields CDR1 SQVTM and CDR2 ANQGSEA. The J segment lost 0 bases and the V segment lost 3 bases, leaving 4 bases of the junction unmatched. The CDR3 spans 15 residues. The CDR3 coding sequence is TGCAGCGTTGATCGAGCGGGAGGTAGCACAGATACGCAGTATTTT. Encoded protein: CSVDRAGGSTDTQYF.

V usage is TRBV7-2 and J usage is TRBJ2-2; 7 bases line up with TRBD2. The ends lost 2 bases at V and 3 bases at J; junction bases unmatched: 3. Germline V CDR1 and CDR2: SGHTA, FQGNSA. The CDR3 has 15 amino acids. Written as DNA, the CDR3 is TGTGCCAGCAGCTTAACTAGCGCCTACACCGGGGAGCTGTTTTTT. This translates into CASSLTSAYTGELFF.

This clonotype was counted only a few times. The chain couples TRBV5-6 to TRBJ1-4; no clear D gene. This CDR3 has 15 residues. Germline lookup yields CDR1 SGHDT and CDR2 YYEEEE. V was shortened by 1 base and J by 4 bases, with 11 bases between the two germline ends. Written as DNA, the CDR3 is TGTGCCAGCAGCTTGAGGACGGTCGGTAATGAAAAACTGTTTTTT. Amino acid sequence: CASSLRTVGNEKLFF.

This clonotype has only a few counts. The chain has TRBV4-2 and TRBJ2-7; 7 bases fit TRBD1. This CDR3 contains 16 residues. Germline CDR1 and CDR2: LGHNA and YNFKEQ. Trimming removed 0 bases from V and 0 bases from J; junction bases left unmatched: 5. The chain's CDR3 is CASSQEGWDSSYEQYF. The CDR3 DNA follows: TGTGCCAGCAGCCAAGAAGGTTGGGACAGCTCCTACGAGCAGTACTTC.

Only a few counts were recorded for this clonotype. The CDR3 DNA follows: TGTGCCAGCAGCGTAGGAGGGGCGTACCAAGAGACCCAGTACTTC. This gives the protein CASSVGGAYQETQYF. J is TRBJ2-5 and V is TRBV9; D might be TRBD1 or TRBD2, each matching 5 bases. V lost 0 bases to trimming and J lost 0 bases, with 9 bases between them. This CDR3 contains 15 residues. Germline assignment: CDR1 SGDLS and CDR2 YYNGEE.

This clonotype was seen more than once but under ten times. V gene TRBV5-1 combines with J gene TRBJ2-5, with 9 bases aligning to TRBD1. This CDR3 is built from 14 residues. V shed 7 bases and J 0 bases; nucleotides not matched to a gene: 4. CDR1 and CDR2 (germline): SGHRS, YFSETQ. This CDR3 is CASRRTGDQETQYF. The CDR3 region has the DNA TGCGCCAGCCGCCGGACAGGGGACCAAGAGACCCAGTACTTC. Looking up the rest from reference TRBV5-1 and TRBJ2-5 gives the full variable domain: KAGVTQTPRYLIKTRGQQVTLSCSPISGHRSVSWYQQTPGQGLQFLFEYFSETQRNKGNFPGRFSGRQFSNSRSEMNVSTLELGDSALYLCASRRTGDQETQYFGPGTRLLVL.

V is TRBV7-2 and J is TRBJ2-5; D may be TRBD2 (5 bases). CDR3 length: 16 amino acids. Germline loops: CDR1 SGHTA, CDR2 FQGNSA. Trimming shortened V by 2 bases and J by 5 bases, and 18 bases separated the two germline ends. In nucleotides, the CDR3 is TGTGCCAGCAGCTTACGAGGGCCCGTTCCCGGGGAGACCCAGTACTTC. Translating gives CASSLRGPVPGETQYF.

This clonotype turned up a few times. The rearrangement links TRBV5-5 to TRBJ1-2; maybe TRBD1 (6 bases). Germline V CDR1 and CDR2: SGHKS, YYEKEE (reference sequence). CDR3 size: 17 residues. Trimming pared 4 bases from V and 4 bases from J, leaving 23 bases between. CDR3 bases: TGTGCCAGCAGCCTCGAGGGGCGGGGGCGCAGGGGCTATGGCTACACCTTC. Its protein is CASSLEGRGRRGYGYTF.

This clonotype was observed a handful of times. V and J are TRBV7-2 and TRBJ2-7, with D possibly matching TRBD2 (6 bases). This CDR3 spans 15 amino acids. CDR1 and CDR2 from the germline V gene are SGHTA and FQGNSA. Trimming took 1 base from V and 4 from J, leaving 14 bases between them. Here the CDR3 DNA reads TGTGCCAGCAGCTTAGAGCGGGCTAGCGTATACGAGCAGTACTTC. Protein sequence: CASSLERASVYEQYF.

The chain links TRBV15 to TRBJ2-7; 11 bases are shared with TRBD2. The ends lost 5 bases at V and 3 bases at J; junction bases unmatched: 6. Germline V lookup: CDR1 LNHNV, CDR2 YYDKDF (reference sequence). This CDR3 is 15 amino acids long. The CDR3 reads CATSGPLAGDYEQYF. In DNA form, the CDR3 reads TGTGCCACCAGCGGCCCACTAGCGGGGGACTACGAGCAGTACTTC.

Only a few counts were recorded for this clonotype. The V gene is TRBV7-2, the J gene TRBJ2-3, with 11 bases aligning to TRBD2. V trimming: 5 bases; J trimming: 9 bases; junction bases outside the gene matches: 7. The germline gives CDR1 SGHTA, CDR2 FQGNSA. This CDR3 contains 14 residues. The CDR3 region is CASSLLAGESTQYF. CDR3 DNA sequence: TGTGCCAGCAGCCTACTAGCGGGGGAGTCAACGCAGTATTTT.

This clonotype was observed many times. The rearrangement links TRBV5-1 to TRBJ2-2; possible D gene TRBD2, 6 bases. The V gene's germline CDR1 is SGHRS and CDR2 YFSETQ. The CDR3 spans 15 residues. Trimming stripped 6 bases from V and 1 base from J, with 13 bases between. The CDR3 sequence is CASNEGRLNTGELFF. CDR3 bases: TGCGCCAGCAACGAGGGGAGGTTGAACACCGGGGAGCTGTTTTTT.

This clonotype was seen more than once but under ten times. This chain connects TRBV2 to TRBJ1-4, with 7 bases fitting TRBD1. Per the germline V gene, CDR1 is SNHLY and CDR2 is FYNNEI. Unmatched junction bases numbered 2, after V lost 5 bases and J lost 2 bases. The length of the CDR3 is 14 residues. CDR3 bases: TGTGCCAGCAGTCAGGGACAGACTAATGAAAAACTGTTTTTT. It translates to CASSQGQTNEKLFF.

This clonotype showed up many times. Here the CDR3 reads CSVVRLAALTDTQYF. In DNA form, the CDR3 reads TGCAGCGTCGTTAGACTAGCGGCCCTCACAGATACGCAGTATTTT. The gene calls are TRBV29-1 and TRBJ2-3, with 9 bases aligning to TRBD2. After removal of 6 bases from V and 2 bases from J, the junction contained 9 bases not matched to a gene. The CDR3 spans 15 residues. Germline CDR1 is SQVTM and CDR2 is ANQGSEA.